This entry lists 23 T cell receptor beta chains sequenced from one sample in a study of shared clonotypes between healthy human individuals. Libraries were prepared by immunoSEQ multiplex PCR; TCRdb keeps only in-frame clonotypes and omits some of them. The sample has 2,500,000 or so clones, around nine tenths seen once. The sequenced sample was naive CD4+ T cells sorted from blood. As to subset: CD45RA+ positively selected. All receptors derive from a man between 18 and 29 years old in good health.

This chain links TRBV19 with TRBJ1-2; a possible D gene is TRBD1 (5 bases). In germline, CDR1 is LNHDA, CDR2 SQIVND (reference sequence). V lost 5 bases to trimming and J lost 3 bases, with 13 bases between them. This CDR3 contains 14 residues. The CDR3 DNA reads TGTGCCAGTAGTTTCAGGGAGTTTCACTATGGCTACACCTTC. This sequence encodes CASSFREFHYGYTF.

The gene calls are TRBV10-3 and TRBJ1-3; D unresolved. Deletions cut 3 bases from V and 4 bases from J, with 13 bases between. This CDR3 is built from 15 residues. Germline CDR1 and CDR2: ENHRY and SYGVKD. For the CDR3, the DNA is TGTGCCATCAGTGACCGGGCCCAGTCGGGAAACACCATATATTTT. This translates into CAISDRAQSGNTIYF.

The V and J genes are TRBV27 and TRBJ2-1, with 10 bases aligning to TRBD2. The junction had 6 bases not matched to a gene; V was cut back by 7 bases and J by 6 bases. This CDR3 is 14 amino acids long. CDR1 and CDR2 from the germline V gene are MNHEY and SMNVEV (reference sequence). In DNA, the CDR3 is TGTGCCAGCAAAGCGGGGGGGGCGCCCAATGAGCAGTTCTTC. Its protein is CASKAGGAPNEQFF.

The chain combines TRBV5-1 with TRBJ1-2; D is ambiguous. Germline-derived CDR1 and CDR2 are SGHRS and YFSETQ. Trimming pared 5 bases from V and 7 bases from J, leaving 15 bases between. The CDR3 consists of 13 residues. DNA for the CDR3: TGCGCCAGCAGGGCGGACCCTGACGCTGGCTACACCTTC. Its translation is CASRADPDAGYTF.

The V call is TRBV10-3, the J call TRBJ2-4, with unresolved D. Germline V gene sequence: CDR1 ENHRY, CDR2 SYGVKD. The CDR3 consists of 16 residues. Trimming removed 6 bases from V and 0 bases from J, with 15 bases in between. The CDR3 DNA is TGTGCCATCAGCCTGACCGGACCTCTAGCCAAAAACATTCAGTACTTC. It codes for CAISLTGPLAKNIQYF.

The chain recombines TRBV7-9 with TRBJ1-2; D is possibly TRBD1 (6 bases). CDR1 SEHNR and CDR2 FQNEAQ come from the germline V gene (reference sequence). With 0 bases removed from V and 6 bases from J, the gap between germline ends came to 20 bases. CDR3 size: 17 residues. CDR3 sequence reads: CASSLAYLPDSADGYTF. The CDR3 DNA is TGTGCCAGCAGCTTAGCGTATCTCCCGGACAGTGCAGATGGCTACACCTTC.

V is TRBV6-5 and J is TRBJ2-3; either TRBD1 or TRBD2 may fit D (6 bases each). Germline lookup yields CDR1 MNHEY and CDR2 SVGAGI. CDR3 length: 13 residues. V dropped 5 bases and J dropped 5 bases, with 11 bases sitting between them. The CDR3 loop is CASSRGRRDTQYF. DNA of the CDR3: TGTGCCAGCAGTAGGGGGAGGAGAGATACGCAGTATTTT.

This chain links TRBV7-9 with TRBJ1-2; 8 bases agree with TRBD1. CDR3 length: 15 amino acids. Losses at the gene ends were 3 bases for V and 1 base for J; bases not matched to a gene: 4. Germline-derived CDR1 and CDR2 are SEHNR and FQNEAQ (reference sequence). In DNA, the CDR3 is TGTGCCAGCAGCTTTGCAGGGGGCCATAACTATGGCTACACCTTC. Amino acid sequence: CASSFAGGHNYGYTF.

This rearrangement joins TRBV12-5 to TRBJ2-3; 9 nucleotides match TRBD2. CDR1 and CDR2 (germline): LGHNT, FRNRAP. CDR3 length: 15 residues. Unmatched junction bases numbered 7, after V lost 6 bases and J lost 3 bases. CDR3 residues: CASGPMGLATDTQYF. The CDR3 bases are TGTGCTAGTGGGCCCATGGGACTAGCAACAGATACGCAGTATTTT.

V is TRBV5-6 and J is TRBJ2-1; no reliable D call. CDR1 and CDR2 (germline): SGHDT, YYEEEE. Trimming removed 1 base at V and 4 bases at J, with 6 bases between. This CDR3 contains 13 residues. The chain's CDR3 is CASSLSQYNEQFF. CDR3 nucleotides: TGTGCCAGCAGCTTGTCACAGTACAATGAGCAGTTCTTC.

V usage is TRBV6-5 and J usage is TRBJ1-1; unclear D gene. Per germline, CDR1 MNHEY and CDR2 SVGAGI. This CDR3 spans 13 amino acids. Trimming stripped 1 base from V and 11 bases from J, with 14 bases between. CDR3 loop: CASSYFPHGLAFF. In DNA form, the CDR3 reads TGTGCCAGCAGTTACTTCCCCCATGGATTGGCTTTCTTT.

The gene calls are TRBV10-2 and TRBJ2-1; possible D gene TRBD2, 5 bases. This CDR3 comprises 14 residues. Per germline, CDR1 WSHSY and CDR2 SAAADI. V gave up 7 bases and J gave up 1 base, with 11 bases separating them. The CDR3 nucleotides read TGCGCCAGCAAAGAAAGGGAGTCCTACAATGAGCAGTTCTTC. It encodes CASKERESYNEQFF.

For the CDR3, the DNA is TGTGCCAGCAGTTCCCGCGGCGGGACAGTAAATCAGCCCCAGCATTTT. It yields the protein CASSSRGGTVNQPQHF. This sequence joins TRBV6-6 and TRBJ1-5, with 7 nucleotides matching TRBD1. V lost 4 bases and J lost 4; bases outside the gene matches: 10. CDR1 is MNHNY, CDR2 SVGAGI, per germline (reference sequence). The CDR3 runs 16 residues.

The J gene is TRBJ1-1, the V gene TRBV6-6; D is unresolved. V was pared by 4 bases and J by 1 base, with 10 bases between. Germline assignment: CDR1 MNHNY and CDR2 SVGAGI (reference sequence). The CDR3 has 14 amino acids. CDR3 in amino acids: CASSFGSRNTEAFF. As DNA, the CDR3 is TGTGCCAGCAGTTTCGGGAGCCGGAACACTGAAGCTTTCTTT.

This chain joins TRBV5-1 and TRBJ1-3; D may be TRBD1 (5 bases). This CDR3 is 14 amino acids long. V lost 0 bases and J lost 4, with 8 bases in between. Germline-derived CDR1 and CDR2 are SGHRS and YFSETQ. The CDR3 spells CASSLDRDGNTIYF. Written as DNA, the CDR3 is TGCGCCAGCAGCTTGGACCGGGACGGAAACACCATATATTTT.

The rearrangement links TRBV7-8 to TRBJ2-7, with D perhaps TRBD1 (6 bases). The V end was cut by 5 bases, the J end by 2 bases, with 13 bases between. The CDR3 has 14 amino acids. Germline CDR1 and CDR2: SGHVS and FQNEAQ. CDR3 bases: TGTGCCAGCAGCACCGACAGGACTGCCTACGAGCAGTACTTC. Encoded protein: CASSTDRTAYEQYF.

The DNA for the CDR3 is TGTGCCAGCAGGGGGACCGCTCGGGGTTACGAGCAGTACTTC. Protein product: CASRGTARGYEQYF. The rearrangement links TRBV27 to TRBJ2-7; D is possibly TRBD1 or TRBD2 (5 bases each). Between the trimmed V and J ends, which lost 6 bases and 4 bases, there was a span of 16 bases. CDR1 is MNHEY and CDR2 is SMNVEV in the germline V gene (reference sequence). The CDR3 length is 14 residues.

This clone appeared once. J is TRBJ2-7 and V is TRBV5-4; D unresolved. The V and J ends lost 0 bases and 2 bases respectively, with 9 bases between them. This CDR3 spans 14 amino acids. Per germline, CDR1 SGHNT and CDR2 YYREEE (reference sequence). CDR3 protein: CASSLGTSPYEQYF. The CDR3 DNA follows: TGTGCCAGCAGCTTGGGGACCAGTCCCTACGAGCAGTACTTC. The full variable domain, its missing parts supplied by reference TRBV5-4 and TRBJ2-7, is ETGVTQSPTHLIKTRGQQVTLRCSSQSGHNTVSWYQQALGQGPQFIFQYYREEENGRGNFPPRFSGLQFPNYSSELNVNALELDDSALYLCASSLGTSPYEQYFGPGTRLTVT.

The V call is TRBV28, the J call TRBJ2-7, with D unclear. Trimming shortened V by 3 bases and J by 5 bases, and 14 bases separated the two germline ends. Germline V gives CDR1 MDHEN, CDR2 SYDVKM. The CDR3 is made up of 14 amino acids. The CDR3 region is CASSFKVLSDEQYF. The CDR3 coding sequence is TGTGCCAGCAGTTTCAAGGTTCTTTCGGACGAGCAGTACTTC. The full variable domain, in which reference TRBV28 and TRBJ2-7 provide the parts outside the CDR3, is DVKVTQSSRYLVKRTGEKVFLECVQDMDHENMFWYRQDPGLGLRLIYFSYDVKMKEKGDIPEGYSVSREKKERFSLILESASTNQTSMYLCASSFKVLSDEQYFGPGTRLTVT.

About this clone itself: Other nucleotide sequences from this sample produce the same CDR3. The rearrangement uses TRBV6-5 and TRBJ2-2, with 10 bases matching TRBD2. The CDR3 is made up of 16 amino acids. CDR1 is MNHEY, CDR2 SVGAGI, per germline. V dropped 4 bases and J dropped 5; count of bases not matched to a gene: 7. This CDR3 reads CASSSLAGVRTGELFF. DNA of the CDR3: TGTGCCAGCAGTTCCCTAGCGGGAGTTAGGACCGGGGAGCTGTTTTTT.

This sequence joins TRBV6-6 and TRBJ2-1; 7 nucleotides agree with TRBD2. The trim removed 2 bases at V and 14 bases at J, leaving 12 bases unmatched. CDR1 MNHNY and CDR2 SVGAGI come from the germline V gene (reference sequence). The CDR3 sequence is 14 residues long. Here the CDR3 reads CASSYLEGLAVEFF. CDR3 DNA sequence: TGTGCCAGCAGTTACCTCGAAGGGCTAGCGGTGGAGTTCTTC.

The rearrangement joins TRBV5-1 to TRBJ2-7; 11 bases are a match to TRBD2. Germline-derived CDR1 and CDR2 are SGHRS and YFSETQ. With V trimmed by 3 bases and J by 2 bases, 4 bases remained unmatched. This CDR3 is built from 15 residues. CDR3 sequence: CASSWGLAAAYEQYF. The CDR3 bases are TGCGCCAGCAGCTGGGGACTAGCGGCAGCCTACGAGCAGTACTTC.

The chain uses TRBV6-1 and TRBJ1-6; D gene ambiguous. Germline-derived CDR1 and CDR2 are MNHNS and SASEGT. This CDR3 region has 15 residues. The V end was cut by 7 bases, the J end by 0 bases, with 10 bases between. This chain's CDR3 is CASTTKSSYNSPLHF. CDR3 in DNA: TGTGCCAGCACTACCAAAAGCTCCTATAATTCACCCCTCCACTTT.